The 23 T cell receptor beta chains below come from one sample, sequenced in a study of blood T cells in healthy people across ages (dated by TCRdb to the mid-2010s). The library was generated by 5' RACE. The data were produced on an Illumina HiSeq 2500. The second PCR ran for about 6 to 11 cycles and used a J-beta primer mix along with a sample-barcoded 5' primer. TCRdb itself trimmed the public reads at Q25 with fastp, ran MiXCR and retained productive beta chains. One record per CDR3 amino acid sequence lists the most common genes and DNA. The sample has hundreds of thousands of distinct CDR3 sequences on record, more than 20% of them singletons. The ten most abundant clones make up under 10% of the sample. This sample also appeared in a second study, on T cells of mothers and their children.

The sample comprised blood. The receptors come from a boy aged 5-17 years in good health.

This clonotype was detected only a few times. The CDR3 DNA is TGTGCCAGCAGCGCCGGTGGGACAGGGAATGAAAAACTGTTTTTT. Its protein product is CASSAGGTGNEKLFF. The J gene is TRBJ1-4, the V gene TRBV9; 9 nucleotides agree with TRBD1. The V gene end was trimmed by 3 bases and the J gene end by 5 bases; junction bases not matched to a gene: 5. This CDR3 contains 15 residues. Germline V gives CDR1 SGDLS, CDR2 YYNGEE.

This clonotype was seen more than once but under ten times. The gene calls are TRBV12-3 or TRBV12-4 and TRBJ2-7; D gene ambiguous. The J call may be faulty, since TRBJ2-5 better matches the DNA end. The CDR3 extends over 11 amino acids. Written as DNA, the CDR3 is TGTGCCAGCGCCCCTGGGGAGACCCAGTACTTC. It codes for CASAPGETQYF.

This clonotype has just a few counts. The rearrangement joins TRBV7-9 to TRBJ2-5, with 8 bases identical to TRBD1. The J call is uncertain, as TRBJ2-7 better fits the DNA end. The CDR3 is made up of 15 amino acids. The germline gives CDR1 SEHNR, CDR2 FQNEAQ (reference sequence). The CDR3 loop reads CASSLSYGQGSEQYF. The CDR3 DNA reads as TGTGCCAGCAGCTTAAGTTATGGACAGGGCAGCGAGCAGTACTTC.

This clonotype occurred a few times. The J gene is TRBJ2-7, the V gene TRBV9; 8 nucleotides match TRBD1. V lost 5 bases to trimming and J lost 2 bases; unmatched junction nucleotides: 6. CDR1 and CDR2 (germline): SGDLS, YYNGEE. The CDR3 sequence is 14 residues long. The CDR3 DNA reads TGTGCCAGCAGTTTTAGGACAGGGACCTACGAGCAGTACTTC. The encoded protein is CASSFRTGTYEQYF. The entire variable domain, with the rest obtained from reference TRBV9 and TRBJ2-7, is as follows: DSGVTQTPKHLITATGQRVTLRCSPRSGDLSVYWYQQSLDQGLQFLIQYYNGEERAKGNILERFSAQQFPDLHSELNLSSLELGDSALYFCASSFRTGTYEQYFGPGTRLTVT.

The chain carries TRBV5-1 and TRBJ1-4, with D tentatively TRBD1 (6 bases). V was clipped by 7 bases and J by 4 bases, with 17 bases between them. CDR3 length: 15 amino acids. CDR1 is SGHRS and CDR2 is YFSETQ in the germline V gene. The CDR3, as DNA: TGCGCCAGCCGTGGAGGGGACACCCTTAATGAAAAACTGTTTTTT. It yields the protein CASRGGDTLNEKLFF. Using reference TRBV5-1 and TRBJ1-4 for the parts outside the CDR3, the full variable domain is KAGVTQTPRYLIKTRGQQVTLSCSPISGHRSVSWYQQTPGQGLQFLFEYFSETQRNKGNFPGRFSGRQFSNSRSEMNVSTLELGDSALYLCASRGGDTLNEKLFFGSGTQLSVL.

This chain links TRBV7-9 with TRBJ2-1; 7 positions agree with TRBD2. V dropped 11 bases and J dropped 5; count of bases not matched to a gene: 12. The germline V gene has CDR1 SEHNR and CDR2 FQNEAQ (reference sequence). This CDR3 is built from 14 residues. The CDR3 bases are TGTGCCGGAATGCGGGAGACCGGAGACAATGAGCAGTTCTTC. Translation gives CAGMRETGDNEQFF.

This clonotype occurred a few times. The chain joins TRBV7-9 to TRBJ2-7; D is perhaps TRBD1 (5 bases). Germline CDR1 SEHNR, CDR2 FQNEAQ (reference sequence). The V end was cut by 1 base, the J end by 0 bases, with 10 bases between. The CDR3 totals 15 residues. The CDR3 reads CASSLGPQGSYEQYF. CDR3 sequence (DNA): TGTGCCAGCAGCTTAGGTCCCCAGGGCTCCTACGAGCAGTACTTC. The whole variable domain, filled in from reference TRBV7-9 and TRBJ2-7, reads DTGVSQNPRHKITKRGQNVTFRCDPISEHNRLYWYRQTLGQGPEFLTYFQNEAQLEKSRLLSDRFSAERPKGSFSTLEIQRTEQGDSAMYLCASSLGPQGSYEQYFGPGTRLTVT.

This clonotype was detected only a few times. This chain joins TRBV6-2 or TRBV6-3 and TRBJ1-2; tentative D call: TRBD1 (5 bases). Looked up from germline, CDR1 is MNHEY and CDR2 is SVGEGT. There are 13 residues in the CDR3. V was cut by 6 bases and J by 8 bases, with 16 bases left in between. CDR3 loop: CASSRDRTIGYTF. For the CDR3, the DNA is TGTGCCAGCAGCCGGGACCGGACCATCGGCTACACCTTC.

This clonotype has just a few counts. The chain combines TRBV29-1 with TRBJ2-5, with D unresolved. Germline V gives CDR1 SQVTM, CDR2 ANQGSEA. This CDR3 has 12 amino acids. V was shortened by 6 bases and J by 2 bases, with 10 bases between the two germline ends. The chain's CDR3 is CSVKGPQETQYF. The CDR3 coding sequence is TGCAGCGTCAAAGGACCTCAAGAGACCCAGTACTTC.

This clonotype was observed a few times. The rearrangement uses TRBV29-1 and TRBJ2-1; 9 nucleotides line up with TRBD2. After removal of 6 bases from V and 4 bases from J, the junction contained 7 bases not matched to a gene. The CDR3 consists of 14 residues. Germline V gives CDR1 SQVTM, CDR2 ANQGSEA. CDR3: CSVGGGDIYNEQFF. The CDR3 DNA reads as TGCAGCGTAGGCGGGGGGGATATATACAATGAGCAGTTCTTC.

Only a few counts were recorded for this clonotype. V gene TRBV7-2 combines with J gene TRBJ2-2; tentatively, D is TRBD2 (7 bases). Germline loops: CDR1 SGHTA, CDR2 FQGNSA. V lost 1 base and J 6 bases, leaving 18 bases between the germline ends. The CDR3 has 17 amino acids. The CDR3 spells CASSLGFGGRFAGELFF. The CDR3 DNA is TGTGCCAGCAGCTTAGGGTTCGGGGGGCGCTTCGCCGGGGAGCTGTTTTTT.

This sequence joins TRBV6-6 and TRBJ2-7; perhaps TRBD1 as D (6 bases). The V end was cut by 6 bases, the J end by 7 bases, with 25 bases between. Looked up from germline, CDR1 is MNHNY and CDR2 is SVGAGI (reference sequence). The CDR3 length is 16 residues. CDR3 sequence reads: CASSIGRGRSVLEQYF. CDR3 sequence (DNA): TGTGCCAGCAGCATCGGCAGGGGAAGGTCGGTATTGGAGCAGTACTTC.

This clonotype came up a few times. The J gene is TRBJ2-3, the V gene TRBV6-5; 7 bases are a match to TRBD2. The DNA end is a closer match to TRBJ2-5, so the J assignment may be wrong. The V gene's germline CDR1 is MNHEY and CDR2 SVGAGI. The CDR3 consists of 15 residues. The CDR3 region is CASSYSGTNPETQYF. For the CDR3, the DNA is TGTGCCAGCAGTTACTCCGGGACTAATCCCGAGACCCAGTACTTC.

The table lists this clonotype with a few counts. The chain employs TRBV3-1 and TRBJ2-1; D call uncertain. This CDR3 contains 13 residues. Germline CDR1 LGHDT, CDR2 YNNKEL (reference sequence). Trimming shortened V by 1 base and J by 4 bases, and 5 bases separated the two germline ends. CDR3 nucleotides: TGTGCCAGCAGCCAAGGCAGATACAATGAGCAGTTCTTC. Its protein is CASSQGRYNEQFF.

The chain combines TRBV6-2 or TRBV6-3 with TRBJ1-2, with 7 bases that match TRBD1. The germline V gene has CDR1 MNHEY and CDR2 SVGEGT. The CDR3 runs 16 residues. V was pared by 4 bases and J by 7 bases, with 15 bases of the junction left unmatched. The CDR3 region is CASSSGQLTLSRGYTF. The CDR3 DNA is TGTGCCAGCAGTTCGGGACAGCTAACCCTCAGTCGTGGCTACACCTTC.

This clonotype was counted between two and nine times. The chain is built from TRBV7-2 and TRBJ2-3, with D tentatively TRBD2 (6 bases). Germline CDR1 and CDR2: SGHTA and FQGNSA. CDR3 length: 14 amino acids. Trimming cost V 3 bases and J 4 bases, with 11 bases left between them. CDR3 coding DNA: TGTGCCAGCAGCTTGGAGGGGTGGGCAGATACGCAGTATTTT. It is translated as CASSLEGWADTQYF. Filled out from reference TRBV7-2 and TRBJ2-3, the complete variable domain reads GAGVSQSPSNKVTEKGKDVELRCDPISGHTALYWYRQSLGQGLEFLIYFQGNSAPDKSGLPSDRFSAERTGGSVSTLTIQRTQQEDSAVYLCASSLEGWADTQYFGPGTRLTVL.

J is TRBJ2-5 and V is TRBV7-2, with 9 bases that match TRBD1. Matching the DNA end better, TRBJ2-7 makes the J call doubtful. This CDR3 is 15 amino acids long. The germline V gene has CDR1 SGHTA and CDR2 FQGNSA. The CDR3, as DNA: TGTGCCAGCAGCCTACCGACAGGGGGTAAAGACGAGCAGTACTTC. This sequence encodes CASSLPTGGKDEQYF.

The CDR3 loop is CASSQAPQGMEDEKLFF. The CDR3 DNA reads as TGCGCCAGCAGCCAGGCCCCGCAGGGGATGGAAGATGAAAAACTGTTTTTT. This chain connects TRBV4-3 to TRBJ1-4; possibly TRBD1 for D (6 bases). Germline V gene sequence: CDR1 LGHNA, CDR2 YSLEER. This CDR3 region has 17 residues. Deletions cut 3 bases from V and 6 bases from J, with 20 bases between.

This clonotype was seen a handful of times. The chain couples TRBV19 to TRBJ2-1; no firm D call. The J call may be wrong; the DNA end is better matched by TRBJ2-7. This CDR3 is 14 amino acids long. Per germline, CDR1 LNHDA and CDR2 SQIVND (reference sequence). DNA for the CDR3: TGTGCCAGTAGTATAAGGGCTCGGTACTACGAGCAGTACTTC. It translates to CASSIRARYYEQYF.

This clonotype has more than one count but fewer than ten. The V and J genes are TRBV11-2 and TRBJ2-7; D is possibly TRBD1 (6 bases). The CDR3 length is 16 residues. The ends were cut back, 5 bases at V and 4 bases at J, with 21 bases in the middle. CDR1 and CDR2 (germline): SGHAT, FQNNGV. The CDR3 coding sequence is TGTGCCAGCAGCCTCTCTAGGGACACGGAACATTACGAGCAGTACTTC. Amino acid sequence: CASSLSRDTEHYEQYF.

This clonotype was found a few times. Here the CDR3 DNA reads TGTGCCAGCAGTTTTCTCGGCGGCTCGAGGTACGAGCAGTACTTC. It yields the protein CASSFLGGSRYEQYF. The genes are TRBV27 and TRBJ2-7; no reliable D call. Germline-derived CDR1 and CDR2 are MNHEY and SMNVEV (reference sequence). This CDR3 comprises 15 residues. Trimming removed 3 bases at V and 4 bases at J, with 16 bases between.

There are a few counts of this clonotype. The CDR3 DNA sequence: TGTGCCAGCAGTTTACAATTAGGGCAAGGCTCCTACGAGCAGTACTTC. It yields the protein CASSLQLGQGSYEQYF. This chain uses TRBV27 with TRBJ2-7; D is uncertain. From germline, CDR1 is MNHEY and CDR2 SMNVEV (reference sequence). The CDR3 runs to 16 residues. Trimming took off 2 bases at V and 0 bases at J, with 14 bases between the two ends.

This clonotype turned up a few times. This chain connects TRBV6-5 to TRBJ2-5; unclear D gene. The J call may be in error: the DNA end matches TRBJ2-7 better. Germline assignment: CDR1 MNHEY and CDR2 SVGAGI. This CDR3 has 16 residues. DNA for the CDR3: TGTGCCAGCAGTTACTCGAAAACCGCGGTCCCGGGCGAGCAGTACTTC. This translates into CASSYSKTAVPGEQYF.